Listed below are T cell receptor beta chains from one sample, sequenced in a study of blood T cell repertoires in COVID-19. The table came from immunoSEQ multiplex PCR; TCRdb's copy has only in-frame clones and leaves some out. The sample has 130,000 to 150,000 clones, 87% seen once; the top ten hold 4%. Material: PBMCs or T cells enriched from blood (not recorded which). The source is a woman aged 35 to 49 who had been exposed to COVID-19. Both conserved end residues are part of each CDR3. D genes are given only for firm matches. The listing skips clone size in some rows; elsewhere it reads once, few, many or a size class.

cdr3_nt,cdr3_aa,v_call,d_call,clone_size,j_call
TGTGCCACCAGCAGAGCCACTAGCGGGGGAAACATTCAGTACTTC,CATSRATSGGNIQYF,TRBV15,TRBD2,NA,TRBJ2-4
TGCGCCAGCAGCTTACAGGGGGAGACTGAAGCTTTCTTT,CASSLQGETEAFF,TRBV5-1,TRBD1,NA,TRBJ1-1
TGTGCCAGCAGTGAACAGGGGAGGGCGGATGGCTACACCTTC,CASSEQGRADGYTF,TRBV2,NA,once,TRBJ1-2
TGTGCCAGCTGGAGGGACTCTCAAGAGACCCAGTACTTC,CASWRDSQETQYF,TRBV18,NA,NA,TRBJ2-5
TGTGCCAGCAGTTCCTTAGCGGGAGGCGCGTACAATGAGCAGTTCTTC,CASSSLAGGAYNEQFF,TRBV25-1,TRBD2,few,TRBJ2-1
TGCAGCGTAGGGAGGCTAAACGGGGATGGCTACACCTTC,CSVGRLNGDGYTF,TRBV29-1,NA,few,TRBJ1-2
TGTGCCAGCAGCGACCGGGACAGGGGGCGGTTGGGCGGCTACACCTTC,CASSDRDRGRLGGYTF,TRBV11-2,TRBD1,few,TRBJ1-2
TGTGCCAGTTGGGTCGGGACAGGGTCTAATGAGCAGTTCTTC,CASWVGTGSNEQFF,TRBV19,TRBD1,NA,TRBJ2-1
TGTGCCAGCAGCTATACGGGAGCAGATACGCAGTATTTT,CASSYTGADTQYF,TRBV6-5,NA,NA,TRBJ2-3
TGTGCCAGCAGGGGCCTTTACTATGGCTACACCTTC,CASRGLYYGYTF,TRBV27,NA,NA,TRBJ1-2
TGTGCCAGCAGCTTTACGGGCGGGTTGGCCCAGCATTTT,CASSFTGGLAQHF,TRBV12-1,NA,NA,TRBJ1-5
TGCAGCGTTAGAGGACAGGGCGGGAATTCACCCCTCCACTTT,CSVRGQGGNSPLHF,TRBV29-1,TRBD1,once,TRBJ1-6
TGTGCCAGCAGCAATGGCCGGGAAAATTCTGCTATAGGCTACAATGAGCAGTTCTTC,CASSNGRENSAIGYNEQFF,TRBV21-1,NA,NA,TRBJ2-1
TGTGCCAGCTCACCACCGTCTAGCGGAGTAGGGAGAGAGACCCAGTACTTC,CASSPPSSGVGRETQYF,TRBV18,TRBD2,NA,TRBJ2-5
TGTGCCAGCTCACCACAGACGGGACAGGGACAAGGCTACACCTTC,CASSPQTGQGQGYTF,TRBV18,TRBD1,few,TRBJ1-2
TGTGCCAGTAGTATGGCACACAACACGAACGGCTACACCTTC,CASSMAHNTNGYTF,TRBV19,NA,NA,TRBJ1-2
TGTGCCAGCAGTGGACAGAGCCATTCACCCCTCCACTTT,CASSGQSHSPLHF,TRBV6-6,NA,NA,TRBJ1-6
TGTGCCAGCAGTTCCCCGGGACAGGGGAATAATTCGCCCCTCCACTTT,CASSSPGQGNNSPLHF,TRBV28,TRBD1,NA,TRBJ1-6
TGTGCCATCAGTGAGTCGACAGGGGTTTCGGTGTCCTACAATGAGCAGTTCTTC,CAISESTGVSVSYNEQFF,TRBV10-3,TRBD1,NA,TRBJ2-1
TGTGCCAGCAGTCAAATCGGACAGGGAGGCACTAATGAAAAACTGTTTTTT,CASSQIGQGGTNEKLFF,TRBV6-2/TRBV6-3,TRBD1,NA,TRBJ1-4
TGTGCTAGTGGTTTGCAAATCGGACAGGCCTACGAGCAGTACTTC,CASGLQIGQAYEQYF,TRBV12-5,TRBD1,NA,TRBJ2-7
TGCGCCAGCAGCCCACCGACGGCAGGGACCGGGGAGCTGTTTTTT,CASSPPTAGTGELFF,TRBV4-1,NA,NA,TRBJ2-2
TGCGCCAGTAGACTAGCGGGAGCCGGGGAGCTGTTTTTT,CASRLAGAGELFF,TRBV10-1,TRBD2,few,TRBJ2-2
TGTGCCAGCAGCTTGCCGGGACTAGCGGCACCTGGGACAGATACGCAGTATTTT,CASSLPGLAAPGTDTQYF,TRBV5-4,TRBD2,once,TRBJ2-3
TGCGCCAGCCAGGCACAAAGGGGGGTCCGGGACAGGAGATATGGCTACACCTTC,CASQAQRGVRDRRYGYTF,TRBV10-1,TRBD1,NA,TRBJ1-2
TGTGCCAGCAGCCGTCGCGGGACAGGGGTGGAAAAACTGTTTTTT,CASSRRGTGVEKLFF,TRBV28,TRBD1,NA,TRBJ1-4
TGCGCCAGCAGCCCCGGACAGGGATCCTACAATGAGCAGTTCTTC,CASSPGQGSYNEQFF,TRBV5-1,TRBD1,NA,TRBJ2-1
TGTGCCAGTAGTCTCTTGGACAGGGCAGCCCTTAACACTGAAGCTTTCTTT,CASSLLDRAALNTEAFF,TRBV19,TRBD1,NA,TRBJ1-1
TGTGCCAGCAGCCAAGTACTGCGGGGGTCGTCCTACGAGCAGTACTTC,CASSQVLRGSSYEQYF,TRBV4-2,TRBD2,NA,TRBJ2-7
TGTGCCAGCAGCTTGGTAGAGGGCAATGAGCAGTTCTTC,CASSLVEGNEQFF,TRBV5-4,NA,NA,TRBJ2-1
TGCGCCAGCAGCTTTGGGCGGGGCCTTTCTGTTACGCAGTATTTT,CASSFGRGLSVTQYF,TRBV5-1,NA,NA,TRBJ2-3
TGTGCCAGCAGTGAATGGGGGCCCCACGGCACCGGGGAGCTGTTTTTT,CASSEWGPHGTGELFF,TRBV25-1,NA,NA,TRBJ2-2
TGTGCCAGCAGCCATACACCAAACATTCAGTACTTC,CASSHTPNIQYF,TRBV27,NA,once,TRBJ2-4
TGTGCCAGCAGCTCTCCTAGCGGGGGGTGGGGAGATACGCAGTATTTT,CASSSPSGGWGDTQYF,TRBV5-4,TRBD2,NA,TRBJ2-3
TGTGCCAGTAGTACATTGACAGACTATGGCTACACCTTC,CASSTLTDYGYTF,TRBV19,NA,NA,TRBJ1-2
TGTGCCAGTAGCCTTCCGGCAGGGGGCAATGGCTACACCTTC,CASSLPAGGNGYTF,TRBV19,TRBD1,NA,TRBJ1-2
TGTGCCAGCAGTCAGGACAGGGGGCAGCCCCAGCATTTT,CASSQDRGQPQHF,TRBV12-3/TRBV12-4,TRBD1,NA,TRBJ1-5
TGTGCCAGCAGAGTGTCGGGGGGATCCGACACCGGGGAGCTGTTTTTT,CASRVSGGSDTGELFF,TRBV5-8,TRBD2,NA,TRBJ2-2
TGCGCCAGCAGCTTGGGGCCAGTCCGAGGGTATGGCTACACCTTC,CASSLGPVRGYGYTF,TRBV5-1,NA,NA,TRBJ1-2